The entry that follows covers one T cell receptor beta chain sequence. Per germline, CDR1 SGDLS and CDR2 YYNGEE. The length of the CDR3 is 14 residues. V lost 0 bases and J 8 bases, leaving 11 bases between the germline ends. Libraries were prepared by immunoSEQ multiplex PCR; TCRdb keeps only in-frame clonotypes and omits some of them. This sample carries 250,000 to 400,000 clones, 88% of them seen once, and the ten largest clones take 1.5% to 2%. The sample is drawn from a study of blood T cell repertoires in COVID-19. The wider study: PBMCs, B-cell-depleted T cells, or T cells provided the cDNA or gDNA that made up the material.

The Seattle site enrolled patients during active infection and followed them longitudinally. The chain uses TRBV9 and TRBJ1-4; possible D gene TRBD1, 5 bases. The TCR sequence derives from a young woman with COVID-19, enrolled during active disease. The sequenced material came from peripheral blood. The DNA of the CDR3 is TGTGCCAGCAGCGTAGGTACGGGGGAGGAAAAACTGTTTTTT. This sequence encodes CASSVGTGEEKLFF.